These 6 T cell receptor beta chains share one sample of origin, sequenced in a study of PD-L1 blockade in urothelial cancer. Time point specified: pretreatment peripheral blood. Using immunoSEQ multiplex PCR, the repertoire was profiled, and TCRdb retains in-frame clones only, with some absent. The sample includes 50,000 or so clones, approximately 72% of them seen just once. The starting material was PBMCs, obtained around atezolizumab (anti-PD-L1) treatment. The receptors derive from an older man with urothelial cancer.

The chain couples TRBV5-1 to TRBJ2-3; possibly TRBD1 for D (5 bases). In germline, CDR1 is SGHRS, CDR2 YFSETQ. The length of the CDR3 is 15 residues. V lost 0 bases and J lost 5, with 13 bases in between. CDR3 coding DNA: TGCGCCAGCAGCTTGGCCAGGGTCCTGGGAGATACGCAGTATTTT. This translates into CASSLARVLGDTQYF.

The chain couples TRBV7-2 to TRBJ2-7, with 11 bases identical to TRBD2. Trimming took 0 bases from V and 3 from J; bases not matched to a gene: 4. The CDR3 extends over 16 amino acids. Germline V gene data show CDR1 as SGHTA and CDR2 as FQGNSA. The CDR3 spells CASSLAASGGLYEQYF. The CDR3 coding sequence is TGTGCCAGCAGCTTAGCCGCTAGCGGGGGGCTCTACGAGCAGTACTTC.

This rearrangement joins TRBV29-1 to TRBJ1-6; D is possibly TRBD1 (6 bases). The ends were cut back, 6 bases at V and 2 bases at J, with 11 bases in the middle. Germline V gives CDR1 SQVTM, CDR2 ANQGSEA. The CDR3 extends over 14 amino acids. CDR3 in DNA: TGCAGCGTCACAGGGTCTACCTATAATTCACCCCTCCACTTT. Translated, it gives CSVTGSTYNSPLHF.

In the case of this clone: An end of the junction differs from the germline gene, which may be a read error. The CDR3 region is CASSYWGAATRELFF. CDR3 nucleotides: TGTGCCAGCAGTTACTGGGGAGCGGCCACCAGGGAGCTGTTTTTT. The chain employs TRBV6-5 and TRBJ2-2; a possible D gene is TRBD2 (5 bases). The CDR3 is made up of 15 amino acids. The germline V gene encodes CDR1 MNHEY and CDR2 SVGAGI.

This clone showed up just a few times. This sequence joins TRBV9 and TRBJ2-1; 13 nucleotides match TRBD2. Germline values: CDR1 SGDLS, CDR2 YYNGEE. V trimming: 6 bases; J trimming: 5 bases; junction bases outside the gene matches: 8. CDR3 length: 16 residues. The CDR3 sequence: CASTPTGTSGNNEQFF. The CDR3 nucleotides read TGTGCCAGCACCCCCACCGGGACTAGCGGGAACAATGAGCAGTTCTTC. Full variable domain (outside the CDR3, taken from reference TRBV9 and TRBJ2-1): DSGVTQTPKHLITATGQRVTLRCSPRSGDLSVYWYQQSLDQGLQFLIQYYNGEERAKGNILERFSAQQFPDLHSELNLSSLELGDSALYFCASTPTGTSGNNEQFFGPGTRLTVL.

CDR3 sequence: CASSPIYGYTF. The DNA of the CDR3 is TGTGCCAGCTCACCCATCTATGGCTACACCTTC. The J gene is TRBJ1-2, the V gene TRBV18; D gene uncertain. Germline loops: CDR1 KGHSH, CDR2 LQKENI. The CDR3 covers 11 residues. Deletions cut 3 bases from V and 4 bases from J, with 3 bases between.